These T cell receptor beta chains were read from a single sample in a study of blood T cells in healthy people across ages. One entry per CDR3 protein, called by TCRdb with MiXCR from the 5' RACE reads. The sample includes roughly 1.5 million distinct CDR3 sequences, approximately 39% of them seen just once. Sequenced input: blood. The receptors shown here come from a woman under 30 in good health. Each CDR3 is given with its conserved first and last residue. D genes are given only for firm matches. Not all rows give a size; the values are once, few, many and, for expanded clones, a class.

size,D,V,J,CDR3,DNA
-,TRBD1,TRBV9,TRBJ2-1,CASSVSGQGRVEQFF,TGTGCCAGCAGCGTATCGGGACAGGGTAGGGTCGAGCAGTTCTTC
-,-,TRBV25-1,TRBJ1-3,CASSSTQGGNTIYF,TGTGCCAGCAGCTCGACGCAGGGAGGAAACACCATATATTTT
few,TRBD2,TRBV6-5,TRBJ2-3,CASSYSPSGSPDTQYF,TGTGCCAGCAGTTACTCGCCTAGCGGGAGCCCAGATACGCAGTATTTT
-,-,TRBV25-1,TRBJ2-3,CASSEDGITDTQYF,TGTGCCAGCAGTGAAGATGGGATCACAGATACGCAGTATTTT
few,-,TRBV21-1,TRBJ1-1,CASSKGGRVTTGTEAFF,TGTGCCAGCAGCAAAGGGGGGCGGGTTACGACCGGCACTGAAGCTTTCTTT
few,-,TRBV15,TRBJ1-5,CATSRPPGSGDQPQHF,TGTGCCACCAGCAGACCCCCCGGTTCGGGGGATCAGCCCCAGCATTTT
-,TRBD2,TRBV6-1,TRBJ2-1,CASSGRLAAALNGEQFF,TGTGCCAGCAGTGGTCGACTAGCGGCAGCCCTAAACGGTGAGCAGTTCTTC
few,-,TRBV7-8,TRBJ2-3,CASSESRSATQYF,TGTGCCAGCAGCGAAAGCAGGTCCGCAACGCAGTATTTT
-,TRBD1,TRBV7-2,TRBJ1-2,CASSLTPLRWTGLDYGYTF,TGTGCCAGCAGCTTAACACCGCTCAGATGGACAGGGTTGGACTATGGCTACACCTTC
-,TRBD1,TRBV12-3/TRBV12-4,TRBJ1-5,CASSFQGGQNQPQHF,TGTGCCAGCAGTTTCCAGGGGGGACAGAATCAGCCCCAGCATTTT
few,-,TRBV7-9,TRBJ2-5,CASSLAGATETQYF,TGTGCCAGCAGCTTAGCCGGGGCCACGGAGACCCAGTACTTC
-,-,TRBV5-1,TRBJ2-5,CASSHGESQETQYF,TGCGCCAGCAGCCACGGGGAGAGTCAAGAGACCCAGTACTTC
-,TRBD2,TRBV28,TRBJ2-1,CASAPGWGRVGNEQFF,TGTGCCAGCGCCCCTGGGTGGGGGAGGGTCGGGAATGAGCAGTTCTTC
once,-,TRBV29-1,TRBJ2-7,CSVDPKGLYEQYF,TGCAGCGTTGACCCAAAGGGTCTCTACGAGCAGTACTTC
-,-,TRBV29-1,TRBJ1-1,CSASETGRTEAFF,TGCAGCGCCTCAGAGACAGGACGTACTGAAGCTTTCTTT
-,-,TRBV20-1,TRBJ2-5,CSARHPGWGTQYF,TGCAGTGCTAGACACCCGGGGTGGGGGACCCAGTACTTC
-,TRBD2,TRBV4-2,TRBJ2-1,CASSQGTGTRLNEQFF,TGTGCCAGCAGCCAGGGGACCGGGACTAGGCTCAATGAGCAGTTCTTC
-,-,TRBV9,TRBJ2-3,CASSVGSSDTQYF,TGTGCCAGCAGCGTAGGATCCTCAGATACGCAGTATTTT
-,TRBD1,TRBV20-1,TRBJ1-5,CSARNDREGNQPQHF,TGCAGTGCTAGAAACGACAGGGAGGGCAATCAGCCCCAGCATTTT
-,TRBD2,TRBV7-9,TRBJ2-1,CASRNKAPAGGFNNEQFF,TGTGCCAGCAGAAATAAGGCCCCAGCGGGAGGGTTTAACAATGAGCAGTTCTTC
few,-,TRBV29-1,TRBJ1-2,CSVENWDSVAEGYTF,TGCAGCGTTGAAAATTGGGACTCGGTTGCGGAAGGCTACACCTTC
few,TRBD1,TRBV6-2/TRBV6-3,TRBJ2-3,CASRINRGASTDTQYF,TGTGCCAGCAGGATCAACAGGGGCGCTAGCACAGATACGCAGTATTTT
-,-,TRBV27,TRBJ2-7,CASSFLGIETYEQYF,TGTGCCAGCAGTTTTTTGGGGATTGAGACCTACGAGCAGTACTTC
few,-,TRBV5-6,TRBJ2-3,CASSLLAAGTDTQYF,TGTGCTAGCAGCCTCTTGGCAGCTGGCACAGATACGCAGTATTTT
many,-,TRBV4-3,TRBJ2-5,CASSPRTDQETQYF,TGCGCCAGCAGCCCCCGGACAGACCAAGAGACCCAGTACTTC
-,-,TRBV28,TRBJ2-7,CASTPNSPYEQYF,TGTGCCAGCACCCCGAATTCCCCCTACGAGCAGTACTTC
-,-,TRBV6-5,TRBJ1-2,CASRKAYGYTF,TGTGCCAGCAGGAAGGCCTATGGCTACACCTTC
-,TRBD2,TRBV20-1,TRBJ2-5,CSARGLAGVQETQYF,TGCAGTGCTAGAGGACTAGCGGGGGTCCAAGAGACCCAGTACTTC
few,TRBD1,TRBV7-9,TRBJ1-1,CASSLGQGEDTEAFF,TGTGCTAGCAGCTTAGGACAGGGTGAGGACACTGAAGCTTTCTTT
-,TRBD2,TRBV7-2,TRBJ2-1,CASSLEASGRGVGNEQFF,TGTGCCAGCAGCTTAGAGGCTAGCGGGAGGGGGGTTGGCAATGAGCAGTTCTTC
many,-,TRBV7-2,TRBJ2-7,CASSLGGLSYEQYF,TGTGCCAGCAGTTTAGGCGGATTATCCTACGAGCAGTACTTC
few,-,TRBV29-1,TRBJ2-1,CSVAWQGAYNEQFF,TGCAGCGTTGCGTGGCAGGGTGCGTACAATGAGCAGTTCTTC
few,-,TRBV9,TRBJ2-1,CASSPLGAGRNEQFF,TGTGCCAGCAGCCCCCTCGGGGCGGGAAGAAATGAGCAGTTCTTC
-,-,TRBV2,TRBJ1-4,CASTSGEAGEKLFF,TGTGCCAGCACCTCAGGGGAAGCAGGTGAAAAACTGTTTTTT
-,-,TRBV6-5,TRBJ2-7,CASSYGGPTYEQYF,TGTGCCAGTAGTTACGGTGGACCAACCTACGAGCAGTACTTC
-,-,TRBV28,TRBJ2-1,CASSWRGISYNEQFF,TGTGCCAGCAGCTGGAGGGGTATCTCCTACAATGAGCAGTTCTTC
few,-,TRBV6-6,TRBJ1-5,CASSFGPEGNQPQHF,TGTGCCAGCAGTTTTGGCCCGGAAGGGAATCAGCCCCAGCATTTT
-,-,TRBV25-1,TRBJ2-4,CASSESGSRAKNIQYF,TGTGCCAGCAGTGAGTCGGGGAGCAGGGCCAAAAACATTCAGTACTTC
-,-,TRBV20-1,TRBJ2-5,CSASPGHYNEQYF,TGCAGTGCTAGCCCGGGACACTACAATGAGCAGTACTTC
-,-,TRBV12-3/TRBV12-4,TRBJ2-3,CASSGWGSTDTQYF,TGTGCCAGCAGCGGCTGGGGGAGCACAGATACGCAGTATTTT
-,-,TRBV4-3,TRBJ1-6,CASSPSSGTGANSPLHF,TGCGCCAGCAGCCCTTCGTCCGGAACGGGGGCTAATTCACCCCTCCACTTT
-,-,TRBV20-1,TRBJ2-7,CSVSRGDSYNEQYF,TGCAGTGTTTCTCGGGGAGACTCCTACAATGAGCAGTACTTC
few,-,TRBV12-3/TRBV12-4,TRBJ1-5,CASSLRTLGNQPQHF,TGTGCCAGCAGTTTAAGGACACTGGGCAATCAGCCCCAGCATTTT
-,TRBD1,TRBV5-6,TRBJ2-3,CASSSTGTGYTDTQYF,TGTGCCAGCAGCTCCACCGGGACAGGCTACACAGATACGCAGTATTTT